The clone carrying this T cell receptor (beta chain) has a handful of counts. As yet, its antigen is unknown. RNA transcripts were the template for amplifying TCR beta CDR3 regions. An initial round of RT-PCR targeting the TCR CDR3 relied on the HTBI primer set. TCRdb used MiXCR to reprocess the multiplex PCR reads, holding one entry per CDR3 protein. In the table there are about 690,000 distinct CDR3 sequences, 15% to 20% of which are singletons. These data are taken from a study of T cells in Graves' hyperthyroidism and ophthalmopathy. Overall study results and limits: Model-based prediction identified ophthalmopathy a median about 7 months prior to its onset.

The germline V gene encodes CDR1 MNHNS and CDR2 SASEGT. The CDR3 consists of 13 residues. V was pared by 8 bases and J by 2 bases, with 13 bases between. The chain joins TRBV6-1 to TRBJ2-7; D perhaps matches TRBD1 (6 bases). Sequenced input: blood. This clonotype was sampled from a man between 45 and 60 years old with Graves' hyperthyroidism. The CDR3 DNA is TGTGCCAGCGGCCAGACAGGAGCCTACGAGCAGTACTTC. The encoded protein is CASGQTGAYEQYF.